This T cell receptor beta chain derives from a study of blood T cell repertoires in COVID-19. The CDR3 is 17 residues long. Germline V CDR1 and CDR2: LGHNA, YNFKEQ. J lost 0 bases, V lost 1 base, and 3 bases had no gene match. The method was immunoSEQ multiplex PCR; TCRdb's version includes in-frame clones alone and lacks a portion of them. This repertoire shows about 110,000 clones, about two thirds found once; its top ten account for under 1%. This clone was seen a few times. The receptor was derived from a human donor with acute or convalescent COVID-19. The donor label of this sample is uncertain. The sequencing sample was made of peripheral blood. V and J are TRBV4-2 and TRBJ2-2, with 9 bases identical to TRBD2. The CDR3 spells CASSQGLAGPNTGELFF. In nucleotides, the CDR3 is TGTGCCAGCAGCCAAGGGCTAGCGGGGCCGAACACCGGGGAGCTGTTTTTT.